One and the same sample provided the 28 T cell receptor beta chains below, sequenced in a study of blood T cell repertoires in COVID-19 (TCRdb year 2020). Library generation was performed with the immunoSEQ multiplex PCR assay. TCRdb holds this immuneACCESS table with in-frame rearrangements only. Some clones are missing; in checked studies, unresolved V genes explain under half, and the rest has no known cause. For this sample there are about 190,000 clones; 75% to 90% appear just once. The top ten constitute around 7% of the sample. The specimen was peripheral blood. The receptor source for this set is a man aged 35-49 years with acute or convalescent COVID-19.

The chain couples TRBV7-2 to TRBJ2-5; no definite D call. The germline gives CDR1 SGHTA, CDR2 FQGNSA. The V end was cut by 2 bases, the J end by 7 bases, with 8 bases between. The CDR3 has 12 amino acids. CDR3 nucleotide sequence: TGTGCCAGCAGCTTACGAATCGGGACCCAGTACTTC. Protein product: CASSLRIGTQYF.

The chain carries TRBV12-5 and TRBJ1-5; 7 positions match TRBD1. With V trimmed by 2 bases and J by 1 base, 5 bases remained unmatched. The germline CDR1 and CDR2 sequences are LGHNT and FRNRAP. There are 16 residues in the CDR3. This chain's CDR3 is CASGLLPGGSNQPQHF. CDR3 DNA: TGTGCTAGTGGTTTGTTGCCAGGGGGAAGCAATCAGCCCCAGCATTTT.

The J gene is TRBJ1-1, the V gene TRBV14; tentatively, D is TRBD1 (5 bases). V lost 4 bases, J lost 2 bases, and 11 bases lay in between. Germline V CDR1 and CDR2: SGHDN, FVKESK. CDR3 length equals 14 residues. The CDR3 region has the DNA TGTGCCAGCAGCCTCCCCGGGGGTAACACTGAAGCTTTCTTT. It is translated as CASSLPGGNTEAFF.

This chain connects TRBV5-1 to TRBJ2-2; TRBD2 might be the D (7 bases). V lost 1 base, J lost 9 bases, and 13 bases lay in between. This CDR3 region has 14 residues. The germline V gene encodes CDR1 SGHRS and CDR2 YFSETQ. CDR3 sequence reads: CASSLPRGARELFF. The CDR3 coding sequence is TGCGCCAGCAGCTTGCCTCGGGGGGCAAGGGAGCTGTTTTTT.

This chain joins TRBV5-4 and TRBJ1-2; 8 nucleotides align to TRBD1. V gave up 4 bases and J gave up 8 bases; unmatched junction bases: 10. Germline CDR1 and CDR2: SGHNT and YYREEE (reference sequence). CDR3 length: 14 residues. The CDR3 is CASSLGQGLRGYTF. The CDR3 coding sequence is TGTGCCAGCAGCCTTGGACAGGGATTAAGAGGCTACACCTTC.

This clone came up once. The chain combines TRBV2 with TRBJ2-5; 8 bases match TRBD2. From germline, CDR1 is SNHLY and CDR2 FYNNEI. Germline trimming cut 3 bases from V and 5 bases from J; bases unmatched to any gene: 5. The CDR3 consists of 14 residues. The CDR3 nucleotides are TGTGCCAGCAGTGATTTTACGGGGGGGGAGACCCAGTACTTC. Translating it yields CASSDFTGGETQYF.

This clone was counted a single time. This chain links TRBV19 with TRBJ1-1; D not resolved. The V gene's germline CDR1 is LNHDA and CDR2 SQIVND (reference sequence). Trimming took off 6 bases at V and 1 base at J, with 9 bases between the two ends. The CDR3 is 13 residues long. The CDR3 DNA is TGTGCCAGTAGCCTGGGCAGGAACACTGAAGCTTTCTTT. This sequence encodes CASSLGRNTEAFF.

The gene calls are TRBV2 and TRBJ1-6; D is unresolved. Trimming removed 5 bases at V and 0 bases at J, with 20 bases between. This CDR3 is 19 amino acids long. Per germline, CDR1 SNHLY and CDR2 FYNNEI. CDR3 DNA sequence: TGTGCCAGCAGTCAGACCCCTAAACACCGGAGCTCCTATAATTCACCCCTCCACTTT. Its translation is CASSQTPKHRSSYNSPLHF.

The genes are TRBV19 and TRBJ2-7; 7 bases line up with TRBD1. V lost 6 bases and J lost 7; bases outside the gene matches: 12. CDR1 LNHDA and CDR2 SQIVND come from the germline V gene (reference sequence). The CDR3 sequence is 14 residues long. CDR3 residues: CASSLGQVVGEQYF. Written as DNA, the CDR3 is TGTGCCAGTAGCCTCGGACAGGTCGTGGGGGAGCAGTACTTC.

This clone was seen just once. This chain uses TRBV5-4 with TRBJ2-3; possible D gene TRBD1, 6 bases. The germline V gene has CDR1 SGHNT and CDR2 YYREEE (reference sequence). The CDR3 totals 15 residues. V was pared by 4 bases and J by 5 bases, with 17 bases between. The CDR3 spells CASSDYRDTQDTQYF. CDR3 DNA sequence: TGTGCCAGCAGCGATTACCGGGACACCCAAGATACGCAGTATTTT.

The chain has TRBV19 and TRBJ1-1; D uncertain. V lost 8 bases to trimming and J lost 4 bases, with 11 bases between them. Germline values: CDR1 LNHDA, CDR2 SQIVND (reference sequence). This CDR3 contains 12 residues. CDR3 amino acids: CASYAGSTEAFF. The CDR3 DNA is TGTGCCAGTTACGCAGGTAGCACTGAAGCTTTCTTT.

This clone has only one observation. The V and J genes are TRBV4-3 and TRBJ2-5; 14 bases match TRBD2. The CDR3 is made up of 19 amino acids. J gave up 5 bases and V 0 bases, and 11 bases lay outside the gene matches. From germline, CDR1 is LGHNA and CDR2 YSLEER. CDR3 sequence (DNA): TGCGCCAGCAGCCAAGATCCCTCGACTAGCGGGGGGGTCTTGGAGACCCAGTACTTC. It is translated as CASSQDPSTSGGVLETQYF.

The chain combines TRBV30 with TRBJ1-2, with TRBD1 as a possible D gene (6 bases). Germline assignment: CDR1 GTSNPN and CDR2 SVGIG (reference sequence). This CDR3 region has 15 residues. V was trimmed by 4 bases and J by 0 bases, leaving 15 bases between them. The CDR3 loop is CAWTEPDRANYGYTF. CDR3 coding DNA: TGTGCCTGGACCGAACCGGACAGAGCTAACTATGGCTACACCTTC. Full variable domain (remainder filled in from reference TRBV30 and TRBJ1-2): SQTIHQWPATLVQPVGSPLSLECTVEGTSNPNLYWYRQAAGRGLQLLFYSVGIGQISSEVPQNLSASRPQDRQFILSSKKLLLSDSGFYLCAWTEPDRANYGYTFGSGTRLTVV.

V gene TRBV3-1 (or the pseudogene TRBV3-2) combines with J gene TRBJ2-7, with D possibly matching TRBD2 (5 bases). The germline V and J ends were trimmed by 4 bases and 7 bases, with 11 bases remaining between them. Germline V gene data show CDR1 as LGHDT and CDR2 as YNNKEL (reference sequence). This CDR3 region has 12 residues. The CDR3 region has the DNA TGTGCCAGCAGCCCTTACACGGGGGAGCAGTACTTC. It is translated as CASSPYTGEQYF.

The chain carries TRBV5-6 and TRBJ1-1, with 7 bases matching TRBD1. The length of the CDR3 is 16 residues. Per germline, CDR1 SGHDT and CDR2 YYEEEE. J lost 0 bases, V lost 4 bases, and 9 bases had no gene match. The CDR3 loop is CASSPDRLPMNTEAFF. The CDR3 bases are TGTGCCAGCAGCCCGGACAGGCTTCCCATGAACACTGAAGCTTTCTTT.

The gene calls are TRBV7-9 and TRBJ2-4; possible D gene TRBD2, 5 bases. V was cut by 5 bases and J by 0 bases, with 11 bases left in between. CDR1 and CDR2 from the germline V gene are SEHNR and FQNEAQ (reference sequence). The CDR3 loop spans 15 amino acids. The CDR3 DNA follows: TGTGCCAGCAGCACCCCCGGGGTAGCCAAAAACATTCAGTACTTC. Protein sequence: CASSTPGVAKNIQYF.

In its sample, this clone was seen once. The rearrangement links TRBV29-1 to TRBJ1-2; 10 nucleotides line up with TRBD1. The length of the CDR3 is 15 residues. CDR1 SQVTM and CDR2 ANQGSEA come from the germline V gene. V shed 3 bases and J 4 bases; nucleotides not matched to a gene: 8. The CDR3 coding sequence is TGCAGCGTTGAGTCGGGACAGGGGTTCGGCTATGGCTACACCTTC. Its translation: CSVESGQGFGYGYTF. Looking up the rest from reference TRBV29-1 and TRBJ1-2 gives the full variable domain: SAVISQKPSRDICQRGTSLTIQCQVDSQVTMMFWYRQQPGQSLTLIATANQGSEATYESGFVIDKFPISRPNLTFSTLTVSNMSPEDSSIYLCSVESGQGFGYGYTFGSGTRLTVV.

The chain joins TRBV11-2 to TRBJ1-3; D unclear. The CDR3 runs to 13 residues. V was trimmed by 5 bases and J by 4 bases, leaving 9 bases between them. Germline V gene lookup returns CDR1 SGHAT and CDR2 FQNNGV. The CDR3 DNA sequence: TGTGCCAGCAGCGCTAACGAGGGAAACACCATATATTTT. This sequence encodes CASSANEGNTIYF.

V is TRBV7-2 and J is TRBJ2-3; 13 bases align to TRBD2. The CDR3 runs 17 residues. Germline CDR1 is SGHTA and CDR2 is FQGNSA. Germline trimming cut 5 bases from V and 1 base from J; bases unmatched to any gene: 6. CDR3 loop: CASSARGLAGGTDTQYF. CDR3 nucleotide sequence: TGTGCCAGCAGCGCCAGAGGACTAGCGGGGGGCACAGATACGCAGTATTTT.

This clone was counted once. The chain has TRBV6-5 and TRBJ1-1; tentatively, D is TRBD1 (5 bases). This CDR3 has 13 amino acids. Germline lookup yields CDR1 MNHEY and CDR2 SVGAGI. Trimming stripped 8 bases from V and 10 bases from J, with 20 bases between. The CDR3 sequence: CASSNLGQGVAFF. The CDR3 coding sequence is TGTGCCAGCTCTAACTTGGGGCAGGGCGTAGCTTTCTTT.

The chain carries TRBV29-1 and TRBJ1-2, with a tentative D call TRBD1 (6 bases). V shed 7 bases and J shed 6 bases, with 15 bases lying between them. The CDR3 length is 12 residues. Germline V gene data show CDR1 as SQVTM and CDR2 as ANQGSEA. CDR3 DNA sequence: TGCAGCGGTCATGGCAGGGGTGATGGCTACACCTTC. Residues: CSGHGRGDGYTF.

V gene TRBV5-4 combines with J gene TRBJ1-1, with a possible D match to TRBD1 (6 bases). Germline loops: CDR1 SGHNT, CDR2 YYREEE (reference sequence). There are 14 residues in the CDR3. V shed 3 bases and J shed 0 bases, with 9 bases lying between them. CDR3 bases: TGTGCCAGCAGCTATGGACAGATGAACACTGAAGCTTTCTTT. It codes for CASSYGQMNTEAFF. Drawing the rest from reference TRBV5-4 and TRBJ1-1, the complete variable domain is ETGVTQSPTHLIKTRGQQVTLRCSSQSGHNTVSWYQQALGQGPQFIFQYYREEENGRGNFPPRFSGLQFPNYSSELNVNALELDDSALYLCASSYGQMNTEAFFGQGTRLTVV.

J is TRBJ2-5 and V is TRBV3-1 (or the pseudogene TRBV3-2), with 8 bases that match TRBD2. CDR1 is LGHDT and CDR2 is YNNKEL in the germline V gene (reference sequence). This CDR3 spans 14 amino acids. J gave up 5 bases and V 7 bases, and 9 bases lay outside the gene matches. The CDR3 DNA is TGTGCCAGCACCCAGCGGGGCGGGGGGGAGACCCAGTACTTC. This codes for CASTQRGGGETQYF.

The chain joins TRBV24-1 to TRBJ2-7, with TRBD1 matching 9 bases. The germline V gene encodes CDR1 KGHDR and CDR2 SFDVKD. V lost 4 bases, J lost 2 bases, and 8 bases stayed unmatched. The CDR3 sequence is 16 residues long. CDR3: CATSDRGTGKPYEQYF. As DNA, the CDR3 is TGTGCCACCAGTGACCGAGGGACAGGGAAACCCTACGAGCAGTACTTC.

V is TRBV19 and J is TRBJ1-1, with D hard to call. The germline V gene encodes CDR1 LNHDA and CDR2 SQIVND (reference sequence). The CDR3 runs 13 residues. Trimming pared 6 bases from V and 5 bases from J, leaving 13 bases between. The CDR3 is CASSVRGETEAFF. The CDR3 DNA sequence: TGTGCCAGTAGCGTCCGGGGTGAGACTGAAGCTTTCTTT.

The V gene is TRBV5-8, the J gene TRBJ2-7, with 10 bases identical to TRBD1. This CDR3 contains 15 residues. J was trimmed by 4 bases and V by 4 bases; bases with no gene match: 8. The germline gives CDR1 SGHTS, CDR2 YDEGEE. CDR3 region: CASSETGGDLYEQYF. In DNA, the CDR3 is TGTGCCAGCAGCGAGACAGGGGGCGACCTATACGAGCAGTACTTC.

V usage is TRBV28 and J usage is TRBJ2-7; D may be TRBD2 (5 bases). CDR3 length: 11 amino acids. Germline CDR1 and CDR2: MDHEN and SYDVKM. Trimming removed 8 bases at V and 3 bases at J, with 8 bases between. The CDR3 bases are TGTGCCAGCGGAGGAGGCTACGAGCAGTACTTC. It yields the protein CASGGGYEQYF.

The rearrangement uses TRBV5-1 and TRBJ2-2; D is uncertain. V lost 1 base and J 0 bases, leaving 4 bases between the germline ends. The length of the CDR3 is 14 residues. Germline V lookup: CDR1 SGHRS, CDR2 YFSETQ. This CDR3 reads CASSLTTNTGELFF. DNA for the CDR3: TGCGCCAGCAGCTTGACAACGAACACCGGGGAGCTGTTTTTT.